One and the same sample provided the 13 T cell receptor beta chains below, sequenced in a study of T cell repertoires in cytomegalovirus infection. Via MiXCR, TCRdb re-called the reads, giving one row per CDR3 protein. Of 310,000 or so distinct CDR3 sequences in the sample, roughly a sixth were seen once. The source material was PBMCs. These receptors originate from a human donor in good health (CMV status not recorded). Some clones in this sample may be carry-over from other donors' samples.

This clonotype was observed at least ten times. The chain is built from TRBV12-3 or TRBV12-4 and TRBJ1-5, with D uncertain. V gave up 5 bases and J gave up 2 bases, with 10 bases separating them. This CDR3 spans 14 amino acids. The CDR3: CASSTDRGNQPQHF. The CDR3 DNA follows: TGTGCCAGCAGTACCGACCGGGGCAATCAGCCCCAGCATTTT.

This clonotype was detected many times. V usage is TRBV7-6 and J usage is TRBJ1-6; 10 nucleotides agree with TRBD1. Germline V lookup: CDR1 SGHVS, CDR2 FNYEAQ. The CDR3 totals 17 residues. The ends lost 5 bases at V and 6 bases at J; junction bases unmatched: 10. Here the CDR3 reads CASSAGDRGLSNSPLHF. The CDR3 coding sequence is TGTGCCAGCAGCGCCGGAGACAGGGGGCTAAGTAATTCACCCCTCCACTTT.

This chain uses TRBV6-6 with TRBJ1-4, with D perhaps TRBD1 (6 bases). Germline V gene sequence: CDR1 MNHNY, CDR2 SVGAGI (reference sequence). The V and J ends lost 2 bases and 5 bases respectively, with 9 bases between them. This CDR3 comprises 14 residues. The CDR3 region is CASSYGQGNEKLFF. In DNA form, the CDR3 reads TGTGCCAGCAGTTACGGGCAGGGGAATGAAAAACTGTTTTTT.

This clonotype appeared many times. The chain links TRBV7-2 to TRBJ1-5, with D unresolved. This CDR3 has 12 residues. Trimming cost V 4 bases and J 4 bases, with 5 bases left between them. From germline, CDR1 is SGHTA and CDR2 FQGNSA. The CDR3 spells CASSSMNQPQHF. In nucleotides, the CDR3 is TGTGCCAGCAGCTCCATGAATCAGCCCCAGCATTTT.

The chain carries TRBV4-1 and TRBJ2-4; possible D gene TRBD1, 6 bases. Trimming removed 2 bases at V and 2 bases at J, with 16 bases between. The CDR3 totals 17 residues. Germline V CDR1 and CDR2: MGHRA, YSYEKL. CDR3 nucleotide sequence: TGCGCCAGCAGCCAACAAACAGGGTCGGGGACCAAAAACATTCAGTACTTC. Its translation is CASSQQTGSGTKNIQYF.

This clonotype was observed at least ten times. V and J are TRBV7-2 and TRBJ2-1; D not resolved. This CDR3 spans 12 amino acids. V lost 6 bases and J lost 4, with 7 bases in between. Per germline, CDR1 SGHTA and CDR2 FQGNSA. Here the CDR3 reads CASSGLYNEQFF. CDR3 DNA: TGTGCCAGCAGTGGGTTGTACAATGAGCAGTTCTTC.

This clonotype was seen a few times. The rearrangement uses TRBV20-1 and TRBJ1-1; 7 nucleotides align to TRBD1. V was clipped by 6 bases and J by 4 bases; unmatched bases: 11. CDR3 length: 14 residues. Germline assignment: CDR1 DFQATT and CDR2 SNEGSKA (reference sequence). Here the CDR3 reads CSAPKTTGSTEAFF. In nucleotides, the CDR3 is TGCAGTGCCCCCAAGACGACAGGGAGCACTGAAGCTTTCTTT.

A few counts support this clonotype. The chain joins TRBV12-5 to TRBJ1-3; D gene unclear. Germline CDR1 LGHNT, CDR2 FRNRAP. V lost 1 base and J lost 1, with 14 bases in between. There are 17 residues in the CDR3. The CDR3 coding sequence is TGTGCTAGTGGTTTGGGGGCACCGGCGCTATCTGGAAACACCATATATTTT. Amino acids: CASGLGAPALSGNTIYF.

The V gene is TRBV7-8, the J gene TRBJ1-1; possibly TRBD1 for D (5 bases). This CDR3 contains 15 residues. Germline V gene sequence: CDR1 SGHVS, CDR2 FQNEAQ. Trimming pared 1 base from V and 4 bases from J, leaving 13 bases between. DNA for the CDR3: TGTGCCAGCAGCTTAGGGCAGGGAAGACTCACTGAAGCTTTCTTT. Protein: CASSLGQGRLTEAFF.

This clonotype was found a few times. The chain recombines TRBV7-9 with TRBJ1-1; tentative D call: TRBD1 (5 bases). Looked up from germline, CDR1 is SEHNR and CDR2 is FQNEAQ (reference sequence). The CDR3 is 15 residues long. Trimming removed 4 bases at V and 2 bases at J, with 14 bases between. The DNA for the CDR3 is TGTGCCAGCAGCTGGGGCCAGGGCATAAACACTGAAGCTTTCTTT. Protein sequence: CASSWGQGINTEAFF.

Comment on this clonotype: A clone one base away is much larger, so this may be a read error. The V and J genes are TRBV7-2 and TRBJ1-1; possibly TRBD1 for D (5 bases). This CDR3 region has 15 residues. The germline CDR1 and CDR2 sequences are SGHTA and FQGNSA. Between the trimmed V and J ends, which lost 4 bases and 5 bases, there was a span of 17 bases. This CDR3 reads CASSSLTGGFTEAFF. DNA of the CDR3: TGTGCCAGCAGCTCACTTACCGGGGGGTTTACTGAAGCTTTCTTT.

This clonotype has ten or more counts. This sequence joins TRBV7-2 and TRBJ1-4; unclear D gene. Per the germline V gene, CDR1 is SGHTA and CDR2 is FQGNSA. The CDR3 totals 16 residues. Between the trimmed V and J ends, which lost 1 base and 2 bases, there was a span of 11 bases. The CDR3 nucleotides are TGTGCCAGCAGCTTAGGACCCCCCGGGACTAATGAAAAACTGTTTTTT. This codes for CASSLGPPGTNEKLFF.

This chain uses TRBV10-3 with TRBJ2-1, with 15 bases identical to TRBD2. The CDR3 has 16 residues. Germline trimming cut 1 base from V and 8 bases from J; bases unmatched to any gene: 3. Germline CDR1 and CDR2: ENHRY and SYGVKD. The CDR3 sequence: CAISEWTSGGAYEQFF. In nucleotides, the CDR3 is TGTGCCATCAGTGAGTGGACTAGCGGGGGGGCGTATGAGCAGTTCTTC.